A selection of T cell receptor beta chains follows, all from one sample in a study of T-cell memory formation after mild COVID-19. TCRdb re-derived calls from the 5' RACE reads in MiXCR, one entry per CDR3 protein. The sample holds hundreds of thousands of distinct CDR3 sequences, approximately 19% seen once. The sample comprised PBMCs or a T cell subset sorted from them (not recorded which). The receptors here all came from a man in his late teens or twenties who had mild COVID-19 (a few samples of this study predate the infection). Cell type and time point are not known. Each CDR3 is given with its conserved first and last residue. The D gene is left open where the match is weak. Size is omitted from some rows. Given values are once, few, many or a class for expanded clones.

J gene | clone size | V gene | D gene | CDR3 DNA | CDR3 protein
TRBJ2-1 | NA | TRBV5-1 | NA | TGCGCCAGCAGTAGTCTCTGGGGTTCCAATGAGCAGTTCTTC | CASSSLWGSNEQFF
TRBJ1-1 | many | TRBV5-1 | NA | TGCGCCAGCAGCTTGGACAGGGCGAATACTGAAGCTTTCTTT | CASSLDRANTEAFF
TRBJ2-2 | many | TRBV24-1 | TRBD2 | TGTGCCACCAGTGACTCCTTCGGGGGGGTCACCGGGGAGCTGTTTTTT | CATSDSFGGVTGELFF
TRBJ1-1 | few | TRBV4-2 | NA | TGTGCCAGCAGCCAAGTTTCGGTTACAGCTGAAGCTTTCTTT | CASSQVSVTAEAFF
TRBJ1-6 | few | TRBV5-1 | NA | TGCGCCAGCAGCTTGGGAGATCCTTATAATTCACCCCTCCACTTT | CASSLGDPYNSPLHF
TRBJ1-2 | NA | TRBV29-1 | NA | TGCAGCGTGGATATATGGGGCTATGGCTACACCTTC | CSVDIWGYGYTF
TRBJ2-1 | NA | TRBV7-3 | TRBD2 | TGTGCCAGCAGCTCGACAGCGGGGTCCTACAATGAGCAGTTCTTC | CASSSTAGSYNEQFF
TRBJ2-3 | NA | TRBV6-5 | TRBD2 | TGTGCCAGCATGTTAGCGGGGGCACCCACAGATACGCAGTATTTT | CASMLAGAPTDTQYF
TRBJ2-5 | NA | TRBV7-2 | TRBD2 | TGTGCCAGCAGTAAATCCGCCGGCGGGGGACAAGAGACCCAGTACTTC | CASSKSAGGGQETQYF
TRBJ2-3 | few | TRBV9 | NA | TGTGCCAGCAGCGTAGGGGCGGCGTGGGGGGTCACAGATACGCAGTATTTT | CASSVGAAWGVTDTQYF
TRBJ1-5 | NA | TRBV7-2 | NA | TGTGCCAGCAGCACTTGGTCGAATCAGCCCCAGCATTTT | CASSTWSNQPQHF